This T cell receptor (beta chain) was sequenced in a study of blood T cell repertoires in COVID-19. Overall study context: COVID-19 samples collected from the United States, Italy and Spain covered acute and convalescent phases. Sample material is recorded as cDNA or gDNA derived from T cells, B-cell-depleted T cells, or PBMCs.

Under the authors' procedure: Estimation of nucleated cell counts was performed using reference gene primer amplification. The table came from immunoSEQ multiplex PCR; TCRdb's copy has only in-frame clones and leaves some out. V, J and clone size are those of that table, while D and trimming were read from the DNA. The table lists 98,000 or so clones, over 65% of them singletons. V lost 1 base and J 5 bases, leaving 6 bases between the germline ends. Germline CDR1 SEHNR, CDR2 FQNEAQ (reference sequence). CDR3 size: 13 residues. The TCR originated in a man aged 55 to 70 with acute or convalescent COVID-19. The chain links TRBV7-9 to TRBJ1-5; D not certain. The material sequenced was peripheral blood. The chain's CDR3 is CASSLGEDQPQHF. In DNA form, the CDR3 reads TGTGCCAGCAGCTTAGGTGAGGATCAGCCCCAGCATTTT.